This record concerns one T cell receptor beta chain sequence. The sample comes from a study of OX40 agonist ivuxolimab in advanced cancers. Study summary: Partial responses occurred in Three dose-escalation patients, one with hepatocellular carcinoma and two with cutaneous melanoma.

Systemic immunosuppression or autoimmune disease history was grounds to exclude patients. Baseline, cycle 4 day 1, and cycle 7 day 1 were the blood sampling points. The assay was immunoSEQ multiplex PCR, and TCRdb's table has in-frame clones only and misses some. The table shows about 53,000 clones, with roughly 80% occurring only once. In germline, CDR1 is MDHEN, CDR2 SYDVKM. The CDR3 length is 17 residues. V lost 6 bases and J 4 bases, leaving 21 bases between the germline ends. The chain uses TRBV28 and TRBJ2-2, with a possible D match to TRBD2 (6 bases). The TCR originated in an adult with an advanced solid tumor such as melanoma, head and neck, liver or kidney cancer. Sequences were derived from CD4+ or CD8+ T cells sorted from blood, sampled in a trial of the OX40 agonist ivuxolimab. DNA for the CDR3: TGTGCCAGCAGCCCCGCAGCGGGCAGTAGGGTCACCGGGGAGCTGTTTTTT. It is translated as CASSPAAGSRVTGELFF.